The present T cell receptor beta chain was sequenced within a study of chemoradiotherapy in HPV16-positive cancers. Across the whole study: Candidate HPV-specific T-cell clones and common TCR motifs came from functional assays in a couple of HPV16-positive patients. Study findings and constraints: During treatment, candidate HPV-specific clones and E7-related motifs expanded in tumor. Better recurrence-free survival went with HPV-responsive T-cell expansion in HPV16-positive patients.

Comments on this clone: Its specificity is unknown.

Over chemoradiotherapy, repertoires were sampled more than once. TCRdb's table, derived via immunoSEQ multiplex PCR, lists solely in-frame clones and lacks some. The sample has roughly 5,300 clones; roughly 74% are singletons. Material: tumor tissue, obtained from a patient who underwent chemoradiotherapy. The TCR was taken from a human donor with HPV-associated anogenital cancer.

The CDR3 loop is CASSVGMGLLGETQYF. The DNA of the CDR3 is TGTGCCAGCAGCGTAGGCATGGGACTCCTGGGAGAGACCCAGTACTTC. The gene calls are TRBV9 and TRBJ2-5, with D possibly being TRBD2 (6 bases). With 0 bases removed from V and 4 bases from J, the gap between germline ends came to 16 bases. Germline-derived CDR1 and CDR2 are SGDLS and YYNGEE. The CDR3 runs to 16 residues.